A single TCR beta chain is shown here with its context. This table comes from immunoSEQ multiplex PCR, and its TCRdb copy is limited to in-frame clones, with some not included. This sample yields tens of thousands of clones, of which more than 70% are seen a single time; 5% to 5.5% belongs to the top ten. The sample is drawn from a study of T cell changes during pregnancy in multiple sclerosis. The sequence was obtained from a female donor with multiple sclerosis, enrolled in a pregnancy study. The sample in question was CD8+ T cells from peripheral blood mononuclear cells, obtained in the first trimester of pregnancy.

The CDR3 region is CASSDDTGGNTEAFF. The CDR3 nucleotides are TGCGCCAGCAGTGACGATACAGGGGGGAACACTGAAGCTTTCTTT. The chain employs TRBV10-1 and TRBJ1-1; TRBD1 matches at 8 bases. V shed 3 bases and J 1 base; nucleotides not matched to a gene: 4. Per germline, CDR1 WNHNN and CDR2 SYGVQD (reference sequence). CDR3 length: 15 residues.